There are many counts of the clone carrying this TCR beta chain. What it binds is not known. These data are taken from a study of T-cell memory formation after mild COVID-19. The V segment lost 5 bases and the J segment 1 base; nucleotides outside the gene matches: 4. This CDR3 contains 14 residues. Germline CDR1 reads SGHVS; CDR2 reads FQNEAQ. MiXCR was run by TCRdb on the 5' RACE reads, yielding one entry per CDR3 protein. The sample lists hundreds of thousands of distinct CDR3 sequences, approximately 8.4% seen once, with about 20% in the top ten. Findings and caveats of the study: Contracting clones from day 15 to 85 showed balanced CD4/CD8; later expanders favored CD4+.

The chain links TRBV7-8 to TRBJ2-5, with 7 bases identical to TRBD1. Sequenced input: PBMCs or a T cell subset sorted from them (not recorded which). The sequence derives from a man younger than 35 who had mild COVID-19 (a few samples of this study predate the infection). Cell type and time point are not known. CDR3 sequence (DNA): TGTGCCAGCAGCGCATACAGGGGCCAAGAGACCCAGTACTTC. Translated: CASSAYRGQETQYF.